The clone carrying this TCR beta chain was seen a few times. Its matching antigen is unknown. The authors isolated at least 6 million PBMCs per sample. Each sample provided at least 5 micrograms of extracted total RNA. These data belong to a study of blood T cells in healthy people across ages. Points from the study as a whole: Changes seen in expanded clonotypes were possibly confounded by donor CMV status left unknown.

From germline, CDR1 is SGHTA and CDR2 FQGTGA. This CDR3 spans 14 amino acids. V was pared by 4 bases and J by 5 bases, with 14 bases between. PCR was performed a second time for about 7 to 11 cycles using a sample-barcoded 5' primer and a J-beta primer mix. TCRdb called the 5' RACE reads again in MiXCR, with one record for every CDR3 protein. The sample lists around 1,000,000 distinct CDR3 sequences, almost 25% occurring once. These same records also appear under a second study, on T cells of mothers and their children.

The sequence was collected from a girl under 10 years old in good health. The chain combines TRBV7-3 with TRBJ2-5; tentatively, D is TRBD1 or TRBD2 (5 bases each). Sequencing used blood. CDR3 sequence: CASSSGTPGETQYF. For the CDR3, the DNA is TGTGCCAGCAGCTCGGGGACCCCCGGGGAGACCCAGTACTTC.